Below are 7 T cell receptor beta chains sequenced from a single sample in a study of blood T cell repertoires in COVID-19. The method was immunoSEQ multiplex PCR; TCRdb's version includes in-frame clones alone and lacks a portion of them. The repertoire holds about 200,000 clones, more than 75% seen once, with roughly 5.5% in the top ten. The sample consisted of peripheral blood. These TCRs come from a man aged 35 to 55 with active or convalescent COVID-19.

V usage is TRBV27 and J usage is TRBJ1-1; D may be TRBD1 (6 bases). This CDR3 has 13 residues. Germline V gene data show CDR1 as MNHEY and CDR2 as SMNVEV (reference sequence). Trimming shortened V by 10 bases and J by 0 bases, and 12 bases separated the two germline ends. The CDR3 is CATGTPMNTEAFF. CDR3 in DNA: TGTGCCACCGGGACACCGATGAACACTGAAGCTTTCTTT.

V and J are TRBV5-4 and TRBJ1-3, with a possible D match to TRBD1 (6 bases). This CDR3 spans 14 amino acids. Trimming removed 0 bases at V and 6 bases at J, with 10 bases between. Germline assignment: CDR1 SGHNT and CDR2 YYREEE (reference sequence). Here the CDR3 DNA reads TGTGCCAGCAGCTTGGATGGACAGATAAACACCATATATTTT. Amino acid sequence: CASSLDGQINTIYF.

The chain combines TRBV5-4 with TRBJ1-2; TRBD1 aligns across 7 bases. Germline CDR1 and CDR2: SGHNT and YYREEE (reference sequence). This CDR3 is built from 15 residues. V trimming: 0 bases; J trimming: 2 bases; junction bases outside the gene matches: 4. The CDR3 DNA reads as TGTGCCAGCAGCTTGGGAGGGACAGCAAACTATGGCTACACCTTC. It encodes CASSLGGTANYGYTF.

The chain links TRBV10-3 to TRBJ1-5; 7 bases are shared with TRBD1. V shed 3 bases and J 5 bases; nucleotides not matched to a gene: 1. Germline V gene data show CDR1 as ENHRY and CDR2 as SYGVKD. The CDR3 is made up of 13 amino acids. The chain's CDR3 is CAISDTGDQPQHF. As DNA, the CDR3 is TGTGCCATCAGTGACACAGGGGATCAGCCCCAGCATTTT.

This rearrangement joins TRBV6-2 or TRBV6-3 to TRBJ2-7; 8 bases agree with TRBD2. The CDR3 has 17 residues. CDR1 and CDR2 from the germline V gene are MNHEY and SVGEGT. With 0 bases clipped from V and 0 bases from J, the junction kept 7 bases outside the gene matches. The DNA for the CDR3 is TGTGCCAGCAGTTACTCTAGCGGGGCTAGGGGCTCCTACGAGCAGTACTTC. It translates to CASSYSSGARGSYEQYF.

The rearrangement links TRBV9 to TRBJ1-6; tentatively, D is TRBD1 (6 bases). CDR1 SGDLS and CDR2 YYNGEE come from the germline V gene. V was clipped by 3 bases and J by 1 base, with 20 bases between them. This CDR3 has 19 residues. The CDR3 region is CASSGQANRDGSYNSPLHF. CDR3 DNA sequence: TGTGCCAGCAGCGGACAAGCTAACAGGGACGGGTCCTATAATTCACCCCTCCACTTT.

CDR3: CASSQQGSYEQYF. DNA for the CDR3: TGTGCCAGCAGCCAACAGGGTTCCTACGAGCAGTACTTC. The V gene is TRBV2, the J gene TRBJ2-7; tentatively, D is TRBD1 (6 bases). Germline CDR1 is SNHLY and CDR2 is FYNNEI. CDR3 size: 13 residues. Trimming pared 6 bases from V and 1 base from J, leaving 10 bases between.